The 27 T cell receptor beta chains below all came from one sample that was sequenced in a study of cytomegalovirus exposure and HLA in healthy donors. It was with 60 Vbeta and 13 Jbeta primers that the PCR ran. TCRdb's copy holds only in-frame clones and misses some; the assay was immunoSEQ multiplex PCR. Counted here are some 180,000 clones, approximately 82% occurring once; the ten biggest clones make up about 1.7%. Sequencing was carried out using PBMCs. The receptors here all came from a woman aged 18 to 35 in good health and CMV-seronegative.

V gene TRBV4-3 combines with J gene TRBJ2-7; TRBD2 matches at 16 bases. The CDR3 contains 20 residues. Trimming removed 0 bases from V and 6 bases from J; junction bases left unmatched: 14. Germline V gives CDR1 LGHNA, CDR2 YSLEER. DNA for the CDR3: TGCGCCAGCAGCCAAGAAGGAGGATTTCCAGGGACTAGCGGGAGGGCCGAGCAGTACTTC. Its translation is CASSQEGGFPGTSGRAEQYF.

This chain joins TRBV28 and TRBJ1-2, with TRBD1 identical over 7 bases. CDR3 size: 17 residues. Germline assignment: CDR1 MDHEN and CDR2 SYDVKM. The trim removed 2 bases at V and 2 bases at J, leaving 11 bases unmatched. The CDR3 coding sequence is TGTGCCAGCAGTTTAAGCCTTTACAGGGGCGGGAACTATGGCTACACCTTC. As protein: CASSLSLYRGGNYGYTF.

A note on this clone: An end of the junction does not agree with germline; a read error may underlie this. This sequence joins TRBV15 and TRBJ2-3; 10 bases match TRBD1. Germline values: CDR1 LNHNV, CDR2 YYDKDF (reference sequence). The CDR3 extends over 14 amino acids. The CDR3 bases are TGTGCCACCAGCCGAGACAGGGGGCAAGATACGCAGTATTTT. Translating it yields CATSRDRGQDTQYF.

This chain links TRBV30 with TRBJ1-3; TRBD1 might be the D (5 bases). The CDR3 spans 14 residues. Germline V gene data show CDR1 as GTSNPN and CDR2 as SVGIG (reference sequence). V lost 4 bases and J 2 bases, leaving 12 bases between the germline ends. CDR3 in DNA: TGTGCCTGGATAGCAAGGACAACTGGAAACACCATATATTTT. It is translated as CAWIARTTGNTIYF. Supplemented by reference TRBV30 and TRBJ1-3, the full variable domain reads SQTIHQWPATLVQPVGSPLSLECTVEGTSNPNLYWYRQAAGRGLQLLFYSVGIGQISSEVPQNLSASRPQDRQFILSSKKLLLSDSGFYLCAWIARTTGNTIYFGEGSWLTVV.

The CDR3 here is CASSQQISSLQGDEQYF. The CDR3 DNA is TGTGCCAGCAGCCAACAGATAAGCTCCCTCCAGGGGGACGAGCAGTACTTC. The gene calls are TRBV14 and TRBJ2-7; 7 bases fit TRBD1. The CDR3 consists of 17 residues. V lost 2 bases and J lost 5; bases outside the gene matches: 15. CDR1 is SGHDN and CDR2 is FVKESK in the germline V gene.

V and J are TRBV27 and TRBJ2-1, with TRBD2 as a possible D gene (5 bases). Trimming took off 7 bases at V and 7 bases at J, with 14 bases between the two ends. The germline V gene encodes CDR1 MNHEY and CDR2 SMNVEV (reference sequence). The CDR3 totals 13 residues. The CDR3 spells CASKTLLDNEQFF. CDR3 coding DNA: TGTGCCAGCAAAACCCTACTAGATAATGAGCAGTTCTTC.

V is TRBV7-9 and J is TRBJ1-2; 7 bases agree with TRBD1. Germline V CDR1 and CDR2: SEHNR, FQNEAQ (reference sequence). The V gene end was trimmed by 5 bases and the J gene end by 0 bases; junction bases not matched to a gene: 3. There are 14 residues in the CDR3. CDR3 nucleotides: TGTGCCAGCAGCGCGACAGGGACTAACTATGGCTACACCTTC. Amino acids: CASSATGTNYGYTF.

This clone was counted a single time. This chain joins TRBV27 and TRBJ2-3; possible D gene TRBD2, 5 bases. The V gene lost 0 bases and the J gene lost 3 bases, with 16 bases spanning the gap. This CDR3 has 17 amino acids. The V gene's germline CDR1 is MNHEY and CDR2 SMNVEV (reference sequence). The CDR3 nucleotides are TGTGCCAGCAGTTTATCCTCCGGGCCGGGGATTACAGATACGCAGTATTTT. Amino acid sequence: CASSLSSGPGITDTQYF.

The rearrangement joins TRBV25-1 to TRBJ2-1, with TRBD1 identical over 10 bases. The germline V gene encodes CDR1 MGHDK and CDR2 SYGVNS. The CDR3 has 13 residues. Trimming at V came to 6 bases and at J to 9 bases, leaving 5 bases not matched to a gene. The CDR3 loop reads CASRGQGIVEQFF. The CDR3 DNA reads as TGTGCCAGCAGGGGACAGGGGATAGTTGAGCAGTTCTTC.

The V and J genes are TRBV7-6 and TRBJ2-3; tentatively, D is TRBD1 (5 bases). CDR1 SGHVS and CDR2 FNYEAQ come from the germline V gene. Trimming took 5 bases from V and 1 from J, leaving 25 bases between them. This CDR3 is built from 19 residues. CDR3 nucleotide sequence: TGTGCCAGCAGCCCAGGATTGGGCTTAACAGGAAGGCGCACAGATACGCAGTATTTT. This encodes CASSPGLGLTGRRTDTQYF. Filled out from reference TRBV7-6 and TRBJ2-3, the complete variable domain reads GAGVSQSPRYKVTKRGQDVALRCDPISGHVSLYWYRQALGQGPEFLTYFNYEAQQDKSGLPNDRFSAERPEGSISTLTIQRTEQRDSAMYRCASSPGLGLTGRRTDTQYFGPGTRLTVL.

The genes are TRBV7-2 and TRBJ2-5; 16 nucleotides agree with TRBD2. Losses at the gene ends were 2 bases for V and 4 bases for J; bases not matched to a gene: 7. Germline CDR1 reads SGHTA; CDR2 reads FQGNSA. The CDR3 spans 18 residues. The CDR3 loop is CASSLRGLAGGVRETQYF. DNA of the CDR3: TGTGCCAGCAGCTTACGGGGACTAGCGGGAGGGGTCCGAGAGACCCAGTACTTC.

The chain joins TRBV5-1 to TRBJ2-1; 12 nucleotides agree with TRBD2. CDR3 length: 19 amino acids. Germline V gives CDR1 SGHRS, CDR2 YFSETQ. The V gene end was trimmed by 1 base and the J gene end by 4 bases; junction bases not matched to a gene: 12. CDR3 DNA sequence: TGCGCCAGCAGCTTGTACTTCCTAGCGGGAGGGCCGAGGTACAATGAGCAGTTCTTC. This encodes CASSLYFLAGGPRYNEQFF.

J is TRBJ2-7 and V is TRBV28; TRBD2 aligns across 14 bases. This CDR3 spans 16 amino acids. V dropped 4 bases and J dropped 4; count of bases not matched to a gene: 6. Germline values: CDR1 MDHEN, CDR2 SYDVKM. The CDR3 loop is CASSSRLAGGPYEQYF. DNA of the CDR3: TGTGCCAGCAGTTCTCGACTAGCGGGAGGGCCGTACGAGCAGTACTTC.

The genes are TRBV6-5 and TRBJ2-7; tentative D call: TRBD2 (6 bases). This CDR3 region has 16 residues. Trimming removed 0 bases from V and 2 bases from J, with 14 bases in between. In germline, CDR1 is MNHEY, CDR2 SVGAGI. CDR3: CASSYSTVAEPYEQYF. DNA of the CDR3: TGTGCCAGCAGTTACTCGACGGTAGCGGAACCCTACGAGCAGTACTTC.

The chain has TRBV27 and TRBJ1-1; 8 bases are shared with TRBD1. Per the germline V gene, CDR1 is MNHEY and CDR2 is SMNVEV (reference sequence). This CDR3 contains 15 residues. The junction had 10 bases not matched to a gene; V was cut back by 3 bases and J by 7 bases. The CDR3 DNA reads as TGTGCCAGCAGTTTCAATAGTGACAGGGGAGGTGAAGCTTTCTTT. This gives the protein CASSFNSDRGGEAFF.

The chain has TRBV5-6 and TRBJ1-6; maybe TRBD1 (5 bases). Germline CDR1 is SGHDT and CDR2 is YYEEEE. The CDR3 contains 15 residues. Trimming pared 1 base from V and 7 bases from J, leaving 12 bases between. The CDR3 DNA is TGTGCCAGCAGCTTGATTCGACAGATGAATTCACCCCTCCACTTT. This gives the protein CASSLIRQMNSPLHF. Filled out from reference TRBV5-6 and TRBJ1-6, the complete variable domain reads DAGVTQSPTHLIKTRGQQVTLRCSPKSGHDTVSWYQQALGQGPQFIFQYYEEEERQRGNFPDRFSGHQFPNYSSELNVNALLLGDSALYLCASSLIRQMNSPLHFGNGTRLTVT.

This sequence joins TRBV2 and TRBJ2-2, with 8 bases matching TRBD1. Germline V lookup: CDR1 SNHLY, CDR2 FYNNEI. CDR3 length: 15 residues. V trimming: 6 bases; J trimming: 1 base; junction bases outside the gene matches: 4. The CDR3 here is CASRDRALNTGELFF. CDR3 coding DNA: TGTGCCAGCAGGGACAGGGCATTGAACACCGGGGAGCTGTTTTTT.

This clone occurred once. The V call is TRBV9, the J call TRBJ1-1; D possibly corresponds to TRBD1 (5 bases). Germline assignment: CDR1 SGDLS and CDR2 YYNGEE. The CDR3 contains 12 residues. Trimming took off 4 bases at V and 3 bases at J, with 7 bases between the two ends. This chain's CDR3 is CASSPGDTEAFF. The CDR3 coding sequence is TGTGCCAGCAGCCCGGGGGACACTGAAGCTTTCTTT.

The V call is TRBV7-2, the J call TRBJ2-1, with D perhaps TRBD2 (6 bases). Germline assignment: CDR1 SGHTA and CDR2 FQGNSA. This CDR3 is built from 17 residues. Trimming left V 5 bases short and J 1 base short, with 18 bases between. The CDR3 DNA is TGTGCCAGCAGCCCAACGTCCCTTAGCGGTTCCTACAATGAGCAGTTCTTC. It translates to CASSPTSLSGSYNEQFF.

The chain combines TRBV2 with TRBJ2-5, with 11 bases matching TRBD1. The CDR3 has 15 residues. V dropped 4 bases and J dropped 4; count of bases not matched to a gene: 5. Germline V lookup: CDR1 SNHLY, CDR2 FYNNEI. CDR3 nucleotide sequence: TGTGCCAGCAGTGCGGACAGGGGGCGACCAGAGACCCAGTACTTC. Residues: CASSADRGRPETQYF.

The chain has TRBV5-1 and TRBJ2-7, with D unresolved. CDR1 SGHRS and CDR2 YFSETQ come from the germline V gene. The CDR3 covers 14 residues. The V and J ends lost 1 base and 0 bases respectively, with 8 bases between them. The CDR3 bases are TGCGCCAGCAGCTTGACGGGTAGCTCCTACGAGCAGTACTTC. Protein sequence: CASSLTGSSYEQYF.

The gene calls are TRBV30 and TRBJ2-1; D is perhaps TRBD2 (5 bases). Per the germline V gene, CDR1 is GTSNPN and CDR2 is SVGIG (reference sequence). The CDR3 consists of 13 residues. V lost 3 bases and J lost 10, with 16 bases in between. The CDR3 sequence is CAWSQLGSREQFF. The CDR3 DNA reads as TGTGCCTGGAGCCAACTAGGGTCGCGCGAGCAGTTCTTC.

This chain connects TRBV7-8 to TRBJ2-1, with 14 bases fitting TRBD2. In germline, CDR1 is SGHVS, CDR2 FQNEAQ. Losses at the gene ends were 2 bases for V and 8 bases for J; bases not matched to a gene: 5. The CDR3 runs to 16 residues. CDR3 coding DNA: TGTGCCAGCAGCTTAATCGGGACTAGCGGGAGAGATGAGCAGTTCTTC. This sequence encodes CASSLIGTSGRDEQFF.

V gene TRBV5-6 combines with J gene TRBJ1-2; perhaps TRBD1 as D (5 bases). Deletions cut 2 bases from V and 6 bases from J, with 17 bases between. From germline, CDR1 is SGHDT and CDR2 YYEEEE. The CDR3 totals 15 residues. CDR3 protein: CASSFFEVRGHGYTF. CDR3 nucleotide sequence: TGTGCCAGCAGCTTTTTCGAAGTAAGGGGCCATGGCTACACCTTC.

The V and J genes are TRBV27 and TRBJ1-5, with D possibly TRBD1 on 5 matching bases. Trimming left V 11 bases short and J 0 bases short, with 23 bases between. CDR1 and CDR2 (germline): MNHEY, SMNVEV (reference sequence). This CDR3 contains 17 residues. The CDR3 protein is CAVDRAGLQYSNQPQHF. The CDR3 DNA follows: TGTGCCGTCGACCGGGCAGGGTTGCAGTATAGCAATCAGCCCCAGCATTTT.

The CDR3 region has the DNA TGTGCCAGCAGCCTAGGGGGACCCAATGAAAAACTGTTTTTT. Protein product: CASSLGGPNEKLFF. The chain has TRBV28 and TRBJ1-4; D perhaps matches TRBD1 (6 bases). Trimming removed 6 bases at V and 5 bases at J, with 13 bases between. CDR3 length: 14 amino acids. Germline V gene sequence: CDR1 MDHEN, CDR2 SYDVKM.

The V and J genes are TRBV6-6 and TRBJ1-5; 7 bases agree with TRBD1. V gave up 2 bases and J gave up 4 bases; unmatched junction bases: 2. This CDR3 has 14 amino acids. Per the germline V gene, CDR1 is MNHNY and CDR2 is SVGAGI (reference sequence). The DNA for the CDR3 is TGTGCCAGCAGTTACAAGGGGGCAAATCAGCCCCAGCATTTT. Protein product: CASSYKGANQPQHF.